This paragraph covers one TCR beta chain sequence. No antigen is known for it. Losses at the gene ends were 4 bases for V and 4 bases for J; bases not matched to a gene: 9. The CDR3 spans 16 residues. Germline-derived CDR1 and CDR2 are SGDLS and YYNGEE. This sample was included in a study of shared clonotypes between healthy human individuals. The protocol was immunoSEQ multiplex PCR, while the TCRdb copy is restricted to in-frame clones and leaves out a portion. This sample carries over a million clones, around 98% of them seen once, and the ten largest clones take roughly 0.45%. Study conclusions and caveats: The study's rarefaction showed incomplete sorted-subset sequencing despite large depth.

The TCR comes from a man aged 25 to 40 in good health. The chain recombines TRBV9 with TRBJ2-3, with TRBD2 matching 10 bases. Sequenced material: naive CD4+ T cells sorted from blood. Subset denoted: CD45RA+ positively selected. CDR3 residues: CASSSTAGGPSDTQYF. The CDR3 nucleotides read TGTGCCAGCAGCTCGACAGCGGGAGGGCCTTCAGATACGCAGTATTTT. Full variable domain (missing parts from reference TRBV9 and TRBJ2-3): DSGVTQTPKHLITATGQRVTLRCSPRSGDLSVYWYQQSLDQGLQFLIQYYNGEERAKGNILERFSAQQFPDLHSELNLSSLELGDSALYFCASSSTAGGPSDTQYFGPGTRLTVL.